The 20 T cell receptor beta chains below all came from one sample that was sequenced in a study of beta chain features in type 1 diabetes. Isolated RNA was reverse transcribed in full, so expressed TCRB transcripts were sequenced. Profiled with immunoSEQ multiplex PCR; TCRdb holds only in-frame clones, not every one. Of 150,000 or so clones listed, about 9.2% are singletons. The material sequenced was central memory CD4+ T cells from blood. These receptors were obtained from a man younger than 30 in good health.

CDR3 protein: CASSRTGGEQYF. The CDR3, as DNA: TGTGCCAGCAGCCGCACAGGGGGCGAGCAGTACTTC. The chain joins TRBV5-6 to TRBJ2-7, with 8 nucleotides matching TRBD1. V lost 4 bases to trimming and J lost 6 bases; unmatched junction nucleotides: 3. Germline loops: CDR1 SGHDT, CDR2 YYEEEE. This CDR3 is built from 12 residues.

This clone turned up a few times. The J gene is TRBJ1-5, the V gene TRBV5-1; D not resolved. CDR1 and CDR2 (germline): SGHRS, YFSETQ. The CDR3 consists of 14 residues. V was cut by 0 bases and J by 6 bases, with 10 bases left in between. The CDR3 bases are TGCGCCAGCAGCTTGGAAGGGAGAGGTCAGCCCCAGCATTTT. The encoded protein is CASSLEGRGQPQHF.

V and J are TRBV18 and TRBJ2-7; D perhaps matches TRBD1 (5 bases). Germline CDR1 is KGHSH and CDR2 is LQKENI. This CDR3 is 14 amino acids long. Trimming shortened V by 1 base and J by 5 bases, and 12 bases separated the two germline ends. The CDR3 spells CASSPRRERDEQYF. As DNA, the CDR3 is TGTGCCAGCTCACCACGCAGGGAAAGGGACGAGCAGTACTTC. The entire variable domain, with the rest obtained from reference TRBV18 and TRBJ2-7, is as follows: NAGVMQNPRHLVRRRGQEARLRCSPMKGHSHVYWYRQLPEEGLKFMVYLQKENIIDESGMPKERFSAEFPKEGPSILRIQQVVRGDSAAYFCASSPRRERDEQYFGPGTRLTVT.

The V call is TRBV11-3, the J call TRBJ2-6; tentative D call: TRBD1 (5 bases). The CDR3 extends over 15 amino acids. Germline lookup yields CDR1 SGHNT and CDR2 YENEEA. V was clipped by 1 base and J by 2 bases, with 6 bases between them. The CDR3 spells CASSLGTPGANVLTF. The CDR3 DNA is TGTGCCAGCAGCTTAGGGACACCTGGGGCCAACGTCCTGACTTTC.

The gene calls are TRBV19 and TRBJ1-5; tentative D call: TRBD1 (5 bases). Germline V gene sequence: CDR1 LNHDA, CDR2 SQIVND (reference sequence). This CDR3 comprises 14 residues. With 5 bases removed from V and 3 bases from J, the gap between germline ends came to 11 bases. CDR3: CASSGQGFNQPQHF. In DNA form, the CDR3 reads TGTGCCAGTAGTGGTCAGGGTTTCAATCAGCCCCAGCATTTT.

This clone turned up a few times. The chain links TRBV5-4 to TRBJ1-1; no reliable D call. The CDR3 totals 13 residues. V lost 4 bases, J lost 1 base, and 8 bases lay in between. Germline V CDR1 and CDR2: SGHNT, YYREEE (reference sequence). Here the CDR3 reads CASSGDGNTEAFF. CDR3 nucleotides: TGTGCCAGCAGCGGAGACGGGAACACTGAAGCTTTCTTT.

The sample holds a few counts of this clone. The V call is TRBV4-2, the J call TRBJ1-5; a possible D gene is TRBD1 (6 bases). Per the germline V gene, CDR1 is LGHNA and CDR2 is YNFKEQ. Trimming took off 1 base at V and 7 bases at J, with 11 bases between the two ends. CDR3 length equals 14 residues. The CDR3 DNA reads as TGTGCCAGCAGCCAAGTCGGAACAGGGCAGCCCCAGCATTTT. Translation gives CASSQVGTGQPQHF.

This chain connects TRBV7-8 to TRBJ2-2, with D possibly matching TRBD1 (6 bases). Germline CDR1 is SGHVS and CDR2 is FQNEAQ. Deletions cut 0 bases from V and 3 bases from J, with 8 bases between. The CDR3 extends over 15 amino acids. CDR3 sequence reads: CASSLAGADTGELFF. CDR3 nucleotide sequence: TGTGCCAGCAGCTTAGCGGGGGCGGACACCGGGGAGCTGTTTTTT.

The rearrangement joins TRBV2 to TRBJ2-2, with 8 bases that match TRBD2. The CDR3 totals 16 residues. The V segment lost 7 bases and the J segment 3 bases; nucleotides outside the gene matches: 10. Germline values: CDR1 SNHLY, CDR2 FYNNEI. In DNA, the CDR3 is TGTGCCAGCACCCCAGGGACTAGTTCGGACACCGGGGAGCTGTTTTTT. Its protein is CASTPGTSSDTGELFF.

V usage is TRBV28 and J usage is TRBJ1-6; D is perhaps TRBD1 (6 bases). CDR1 MDHEN and CDR2 SYDVKM come from the germline V gene. This CDR3 is built from 13 residues. V dropped 11 bases and J dropped 10 bases, with 18 bases sitting between them. The CDR3 here is CAGGGRGISPLHF. In DNA, the CDR3 is TGTGCCGGGGGGGGCAGGGGAATATCACCCCTCCACTTT.

The rearrangement uses TRBV5-4 and TRBJ1-6, with 9 bases aligning to TRBD1. Germline V CDR1 and CDR2: SGHNT, YYREEE (reference sequence). V shed 4 bases, J shed 7 bases, and the junction held 6 bases outside the gene matches. The CDR3 extends over 15 amino acids. The CDR3 here is CASSAGQGWNSPLHF. CDR3 coding DNA: TGTGCCAGCAGCGCAGGACAGGGGTGGAATTCACCCCTCCACTTT.

V gene TRBV30 combines with J gene TRBJ2-3, with 10 positions matching TRBD1. This CDR3 region has 14 residues. The germline CDR1 and CDR2 sequences are GTSNPN and SVGIG (reference sequence). The trim removed 4 bases at V and 4 bases at J, leaving 5 bases unmatched. In DNA form, the CDR3 reads TGTGCCTGGACCCGCGGACAGGGGGCAGATACGCAGTATTTT. Translating gives CAWTRGQGADTQYF.

This clone was counted a few times. For the CDR3, the DNA is TGCGCCAGCAGCTTTTTAAGCGGCAGCTCCTACAATGAGCAGTTCTTC. Its translation: CASSFLSGSSYNEQFF. The genes are TRBV5-1 and TRBJ2-1; weak D call: TRBD2 (5 bases). V was cut by 2 bases and J by 0 bases, with 12 bases left in between. In germline, CDR1 is SGHRS, CDR2 YFSETQ. This CDR3 has 16 amino acids.

The chain couples TRBV28 to TRBJ2-7; 7 bases line up with TRBD1. From germline, CDR1 is MDHEN and CDR2 SYDVKM. The trim removed 5 bases at V and 2 bases at J, leaving 3 bases unmatched. CDR3 length equals 13 residues. CDR3 bases: TGTGCCAGCAGTACGACAGGGCCCTACGAGCAGTACTTC. This encodes CASSTTGPYEQYF.

The V gene is TRBV14, the J gene TRBJ2-3; tentatively, D is TRBD2 (6 bases). Trimming shortened V by 4 bases and J by 2 bases, and 16 bases separated the two germline ends. CDR1 SGHDN and CDR2 FVKESK come from the germline V gene. This CDR3 comprises 16 residues. CDR3 sequence (DNA): TGTGCCAGCAGCCGACAAATGCGGGGAAACACAGATACGCAGTATTTT. This translates into CASSRQMRGNTDTQYF.

The chain employs TRBV7-2 and TRBJ1-6; D ambiguous. The CDR3 has 15 amino acids. Trimming left V 3 bases short and J 7 bases short, with 13 bases between. CDR1 is SGHTA, CDR2 FQGNSA, per germline. CDR3 bases: TGTGCCAGCAGCTTGGGAGGCAGTGTGAATTCACCCCTCCACTTT. It is translated as CASSLGGSVNSPLHF.

This clone was detected many times. In the same sample, other DNA sequences code for this CDR3. The rearrangement joins TRBV5-1 to TRBJ2-5, with TRBD2 identical over 8 bases. The CDR3 is 13 amino acids. J gave up 3 bases and V 4 bases, and 2 bases lay outside the gene matches. CDR1 and CDR2 from the germline V gene are SGHRS and YFSETQ. CDR3 DNA: TGCGCCAGCAGCGCGACTAGCGAAGAGACCCAGTACTTC. It is translated as CASSATSEETQYF. Using reference TRBV5-1 and TRBJ2-5 for the parts outside the CDR3, the full variable domain is KAGVTQTPRYLIKTRGQQVTLSCSPISGHRSVSWYQQTPGQGLQFLFEYFSETQRNKGNFPGRFSGRQFSNSRSEMNVSTLELGDSALYLCASSATSEETQYFGPGTRLLVL.

For this clone: The sample holds other DNA sequences that translate to the same CDR3. The gene calls are TRBV4-3 and TRBJ2-5, with 7 bases aligning to TRBD2. Germline lookup yields CDR1 LGHNA and CDR2 YSLEER. With 0 bases clipped from V and 5 bases from J, the junction kept 3 bases outside the gene matches. CDR3 length equals 14 residues. This CDR3 is CASSQDGRGETQYF. CDR3 in DNA: TGCGCCAGCAGCCAAGATGGGCGGGGGGAGACCCAGTACTTC.

This clone showed up just a few times. The chain employs TRBV5-1 and TRBJ1-1; tentatively, D is TRBD1 (5 bases). Germline V CDR1 and CDR2: SGHRS, YFSETQ. The CDR3 totals 15 residues. Between the trimmed V and J ends, which lost 1 base and 0 bases, there was a span of 10 bases. CDR3 amino acids: CASSLSPGVNTEAFF. CDR3 sequence (DNA): TGCGCCAGCAGCTTGTCCCCGGGGGTGAACACTGAAGCTTTCTTT.

In its sample, this clone was seen a few times. The CDR3 is CASSSQGGRDTEAFF. The CDR3 bases are TGTGCCAGCAGCTCCCAAGGGGGCAGGGACACTGAAGCTTTCTTT. The chain recombines TRBV7-6 with TRBJ1-1, with TRBD1 matching over 7 bases. The V and J ends lost 4 bases and 3 bases, in that order; junction bases with no gene match: 8. Germline CDR1 SGHVS, CDR2 FNYEAQ. The CDR3 loop spans 15 amino acids.